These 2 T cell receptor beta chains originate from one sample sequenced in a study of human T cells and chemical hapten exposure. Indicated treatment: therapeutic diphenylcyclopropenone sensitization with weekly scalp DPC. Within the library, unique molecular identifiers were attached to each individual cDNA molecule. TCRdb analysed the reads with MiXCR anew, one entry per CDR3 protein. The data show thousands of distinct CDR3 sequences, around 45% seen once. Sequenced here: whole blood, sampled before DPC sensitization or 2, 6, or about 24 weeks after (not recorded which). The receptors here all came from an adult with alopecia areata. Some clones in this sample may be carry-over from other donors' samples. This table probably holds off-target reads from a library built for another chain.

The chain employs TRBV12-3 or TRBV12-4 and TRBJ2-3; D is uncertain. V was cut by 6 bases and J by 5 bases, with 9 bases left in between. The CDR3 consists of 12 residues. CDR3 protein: CASRSIGDTQYF. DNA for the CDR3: TGTGCCAGCAGGTCGATCGGAGATACGCAGTATTTT.

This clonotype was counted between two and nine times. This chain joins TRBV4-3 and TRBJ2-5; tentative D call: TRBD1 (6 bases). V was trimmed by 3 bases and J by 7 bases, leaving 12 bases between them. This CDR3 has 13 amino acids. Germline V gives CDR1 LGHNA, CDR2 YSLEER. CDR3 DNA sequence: TGCGCCAGCAGCCATAGCGACAGGCCGACCCAGTACTTC. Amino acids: CASSHSDRPTQYF.